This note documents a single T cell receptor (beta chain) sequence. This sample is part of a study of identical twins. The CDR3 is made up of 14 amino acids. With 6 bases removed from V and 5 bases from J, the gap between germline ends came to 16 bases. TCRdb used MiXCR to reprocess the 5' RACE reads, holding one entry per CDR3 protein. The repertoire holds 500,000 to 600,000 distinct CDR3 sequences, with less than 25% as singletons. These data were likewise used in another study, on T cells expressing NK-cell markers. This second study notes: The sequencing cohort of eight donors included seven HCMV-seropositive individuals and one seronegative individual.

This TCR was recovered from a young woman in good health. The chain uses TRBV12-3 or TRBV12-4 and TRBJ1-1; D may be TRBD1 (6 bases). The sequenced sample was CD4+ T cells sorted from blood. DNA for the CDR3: TGTGCCAGCAGCTTCGGGGGGCGGAGGACTGAAGCTTTCTTT. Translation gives CASSFGGRRTEAFF.